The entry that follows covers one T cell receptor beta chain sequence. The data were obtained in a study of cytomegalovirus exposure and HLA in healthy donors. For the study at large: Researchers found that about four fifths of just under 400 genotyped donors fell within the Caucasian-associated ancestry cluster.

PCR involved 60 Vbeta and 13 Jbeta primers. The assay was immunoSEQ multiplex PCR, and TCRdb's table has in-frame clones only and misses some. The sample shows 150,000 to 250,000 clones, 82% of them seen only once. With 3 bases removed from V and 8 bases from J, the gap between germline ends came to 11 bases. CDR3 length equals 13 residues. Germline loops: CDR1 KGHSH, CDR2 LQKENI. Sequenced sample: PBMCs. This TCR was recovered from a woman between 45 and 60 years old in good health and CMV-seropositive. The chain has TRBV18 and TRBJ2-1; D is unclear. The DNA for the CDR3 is TGTGCCAGCTCACCGGTTACGACTGATGAGCAGTTCTTC. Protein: CASSPVTTDEQFF.